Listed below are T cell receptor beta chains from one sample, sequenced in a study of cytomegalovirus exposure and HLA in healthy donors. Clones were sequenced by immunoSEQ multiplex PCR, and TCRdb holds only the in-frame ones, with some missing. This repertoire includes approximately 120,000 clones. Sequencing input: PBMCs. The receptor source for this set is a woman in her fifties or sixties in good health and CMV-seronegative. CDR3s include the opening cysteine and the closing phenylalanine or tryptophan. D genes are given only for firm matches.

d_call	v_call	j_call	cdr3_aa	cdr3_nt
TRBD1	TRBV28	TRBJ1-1	CASSLPGQGANTEAFF	TGTGCCAGCAGTCTCCCGGGACAGGGGGCGAACACTGAAGCTTTCTTT
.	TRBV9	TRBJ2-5	CASSVLGTPQETQYF	TGTGCCAGCAGCGTCCTCGGGACACCTCAAGAGACCCAGTACTTC
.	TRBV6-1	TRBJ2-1	CASSEGVGGEQFF	TGTGCCAGCAGTGAGGGCGTAGGAGGGGAGCAGTTCTTC
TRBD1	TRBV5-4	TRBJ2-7	CASRPTGVYEQYF	TGTGCCAGCAGACCGACAGGGGTCTACGAGCAGTACTTC
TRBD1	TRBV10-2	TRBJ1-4	CASRPGQGAHNEKLFF	TGCGCCAGCAGGCCTGGGCAGGGGGCCCATAATGAAAAACTGTTTTTT
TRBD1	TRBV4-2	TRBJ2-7	CASRLDGTENYEQYF	TGTGCCAGCAGGCTCGACGGGACAGAGAACTACGAGCAGTACTTC
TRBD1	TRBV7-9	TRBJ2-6	CASSQRQGDRSGANVLTF	TGTGCCAGCAGCCAGCGACAGGGTGATCGGTCTGGGGCCAACGTCCTGACTTTC
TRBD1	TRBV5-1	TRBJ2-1	CASRRQGADEQFF	TGCGCCAGCAGACGACAGGGGGCGGATGAGCAGTTCTTC
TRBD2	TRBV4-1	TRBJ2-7	CASSQGGLAGAPAYEQYF	TGCGCCAGCAGCCAAGGGGGACTAGCGGGAGCCCCGGCCTACGAGCAGTACTTC
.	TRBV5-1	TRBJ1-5	CASSVFSDQPQHF	TGCGCCAGCAGCGTTTTTTCGGATCAGCCCCAGCATTTT
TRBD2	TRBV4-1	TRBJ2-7	CASSPGRRTSGSDEQYF	TGCGCCAGCAGCCCAGGACGCCGAACTAGCGGGAGTGACGAGCAGTACTTC
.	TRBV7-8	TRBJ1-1	CASSLGGHSNTEAFF	TGTGCCAGCAGCTTAGGGGGACACTCGAACACTGAAGCTTTCTTT
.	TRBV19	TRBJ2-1	CASSALDGAIQFF	TGTGCCAGTAGTGCCCTGGATGGGGCCATACAGTTCTTC
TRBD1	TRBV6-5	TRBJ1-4	CASSPSRQGGEKLFF	TGTGCCAGCAGTCCCTCAAGACAGGGCGGTGAAAAACTGTTTTTT
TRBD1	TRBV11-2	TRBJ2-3	CASGQGDGDTQYF	TGTGCCAGCGGACAGGGGGACGGGGATACGCAGTATTTT
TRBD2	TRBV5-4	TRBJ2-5	CASSSWTSGGLSGGTQYF	TGTGCCAGCAGCTCATGGACTAGCGGGGGCCTTTCTGGGGGGACCCAGTACTTC
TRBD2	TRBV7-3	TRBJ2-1	CASSLIGGLAGGSYNEQFF	TGTGCCAGCAGCTTAATCGGGGGACTAGCGGGAGGTTCCTACAATGAGCAGTTCTTC
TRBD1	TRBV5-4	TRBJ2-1	CASSPRTGIYNEQFF	TGTGCCAGCAGCCCGAGGACAGGGATTTACAATGAGCAGTTCTTC
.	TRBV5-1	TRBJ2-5	CASSPLPQETQYF	TGCGCCAGCAGCCCCCTCCCTCAAGAGACCCAGTACTTC
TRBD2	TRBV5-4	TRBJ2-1	CASSLKRGGNEQFF	TGTGCCAGCAGCTTGAAACGGGGAGGGAATGAGCAGTTCTTC
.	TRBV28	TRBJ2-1	CAVQGPLTSEQFF	TGTGCCGTCCAGGGGCCCCTAACAAGCGAGCAGTTCTTC
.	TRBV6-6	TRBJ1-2	CASSYPESGLYGYTF	TGTGCCAGCAGTTACCCGGAGTCGGGTTTATATGGCTACACCTTC
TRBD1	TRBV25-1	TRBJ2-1	CASSDWTGGVYNEQFF	TGTGCCAGCAGTGACTGGACAGGGGGGGTTTACAATGAGCAGTTCTTC
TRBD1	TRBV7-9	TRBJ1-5	CASSPQGVPDQPQHF	TGTGCCAGCAGCCCCCAGGGGGTTCCGGATCAGCCCCAGCATTTT
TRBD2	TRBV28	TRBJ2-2	CASRDRTSGSLGTGELFF	TGTGCCAGCAGGGACCGGACTAGCGGGAGTTTGGGCACCGGGGAGCTGTTTTTT
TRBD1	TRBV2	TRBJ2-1	CASSGQGDNEQFF	TGTGCCAGCAGTGGACAGGGTGACAATGAGCAGTTCTTC
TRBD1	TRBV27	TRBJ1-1	CASSIWTGMNTEAFF	TGTGCCAGCAGTATCTGGACAGGAATGAACACTGAAGCTTTCTTT
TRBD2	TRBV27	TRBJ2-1	CASSFLGLGVNEQFF	TGTGCCAGCAGTTTCCTGGGACTAGGTGTAAATGAGCAGTTCTTC
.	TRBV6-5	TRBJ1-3	CASTLTGNSGNTIYF	TGTGCCAGCACCCTAACAGGGAACTCTGGAAACACCATATATTTT
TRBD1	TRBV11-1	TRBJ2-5	CASSGGQGAETQYF	TGTGCCAGCAGCGGGGGACAGGGGGCAGAGACCCAGTACTTC
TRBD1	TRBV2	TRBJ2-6	CASTGTGARSGANVLTF	TGTGCCAGCACCGGGACAGGGGCCCGCTCTGGGGCCAACGTCCTGACTTTC
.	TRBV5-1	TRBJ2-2	CASGPQGNTGELFF	TGCGCCAGCGGGCCACAGGGGAACACCGGGGAGCTGTTTTTT
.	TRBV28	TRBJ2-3	CASSLSADTQYF	TGTGCCAGCAGTTTATCGGCAGATACGCAGTATTTT
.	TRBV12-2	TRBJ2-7	CASRPQGYPDEQYF	TGTGCAAGTCGCCCACAGGGTTATCCGGATGAGCAGTACTTC
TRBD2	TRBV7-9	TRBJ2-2	CASSLLTRGGPYTGELFF	TGTGCCAGCAGCCTCCTTACGCGGGGGGGCCCCTACACCGGGGAGCTGTTTTTT
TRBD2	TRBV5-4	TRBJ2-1	CASSASRAGGPYNEQFF	TGTGCCAGCAGCGCCTCCCGCGCGGGGGGACCCTACAATGAGCAGTTCTTC
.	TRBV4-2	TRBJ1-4	CASSQKAGANEKLFF	TGTGCCAGCAGCCAAAAGGCAGGGGCTAATGAAAAACTGTTTTTT
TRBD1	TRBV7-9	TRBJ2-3	CASSLFQGAGDTQYF	TGTGCCAGCAGCTTATTTCAGGGGGCTGGTGATACGCAGTATTTT
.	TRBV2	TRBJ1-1	CAQKSGRVTEAFF	TGTGCCCAGAAGTCGGGCAGGGTCACTGAAGCTTTCTTT
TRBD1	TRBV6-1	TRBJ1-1	CASRTGTVNTEAFF	TGTGCCAGCAGAACAGGGACAGTCAACACTGAAGCTTTCTTT
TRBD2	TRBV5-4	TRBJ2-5	CASSPEDSGGSFGTQYF	TGTGCCAGCAGCCCTGAAGATAGCGGGGGGTCCTTTGGGACCCAGTACTTC
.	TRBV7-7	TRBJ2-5	CASSLANGGQETQYF	TGTGCTAGCAGCTTGGCCAACGGGGGCCAAGAGACCCAGTACTTC
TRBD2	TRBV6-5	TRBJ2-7	CASSGLAGAGEQYF	TGTGCCAGCAGTGGACTAGCGGGAGCTGGCGAGCAGTACTTC
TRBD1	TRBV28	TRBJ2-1	CASSLGQTYYNEQFF	TGTGCCAGCAGTCTGGGACAGACATATTACAATGAGCAGTTCTTC
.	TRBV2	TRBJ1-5	CASSVERAGSQPQHF	TGTGCCAGCAGTGTGGAGAGGGCCGGTAGTCAGCCCCAGCATTTT
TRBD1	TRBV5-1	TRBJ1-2	CASSLVGQGGYTF	TGCGCCAGCAGCTTGGTGGGACAGGGGGGCTACACCTTC
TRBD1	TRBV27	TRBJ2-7	CASTTGPGGVHEQYF	TGTGCCAGCACCACAGGCCCAGGGGGAGTACACGAGCAGTACTTC
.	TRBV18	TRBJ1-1	CASSPSGVGTEAFF	TGTGCCAGCTCACCCTCCGGGGTGGGCACTGAAGCTTTCTTT
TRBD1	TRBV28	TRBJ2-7	CASSLGFDRAHWWEQYF	TGTGCCAGCAGTTTAGGGTTCGACAGGGCCCATTGGTGGGAGCAGTACTTC
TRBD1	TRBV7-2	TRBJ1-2	CASSPPRFGDRGGYGYTF	TGTGCCAGCAGCCCGCCTCGGTTTGGGGACAGGGGTGGCTATGGCTACACCTTC
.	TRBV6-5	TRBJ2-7	CASSLTGNYEQYF	TGTGCCAGCAGTTTAACGGGGAACTACGAGCAGTACTTC
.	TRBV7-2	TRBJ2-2	CASSFLNTGELFF	TGTGCCAGCAGCTTTTTAAACACCGGGGAGCTGTTTTTT
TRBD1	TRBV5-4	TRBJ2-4	CASSRDRNIQYF	TGTGCCAGCAGCAGGGACAGAAACATTCAGTACTTC